The present TCR beta chain was sequenced within a study of T cell responses to AZD1222 COVID-19 vaccine. Study findings and constraints: There were mostly white British donors and more females than males, and clonal diversity was possibly underestimated.

Remarks on this clone: Its antigen is as yet unknown.

TCRdb keeps only in-frame clones here, not all; method: immunoSEQ multiplex PCR. The sample has some 250,000 clones, 94% seen once. V was pared by 3 bases and J by 8 bases, with 10 bases between. The CDR3 has 11 amino acids. In germline, CDR1 is DFQATT, CDR2 SNEGSKA (reference sequence). The rearrangement links TRBV20-1 to TRBJ1-2; D unresolved. This clonotype was sampled from an adult who received the AZD1222 COVID-19 vaccine. The source material was peripheral blood, sampled 28 days after the second AZD1222 dose. CDR3 region: CSASVSGGYTF. The CDR3 DNA sequence: TGCAGTGCTAGTGTTAGTGGCGGCTACACCTTC.